This TCR beta chain appears in the sequencing data of a study of OX40 agonist ivuxolimab in advanced cancers. Study as a whole: Dose-escalation patients were diagnosed with hepatocellular carcinoma, melanoma, renal cell cancer or head and neck cancer.

Study results and caveats: Patients with a partial response at 0.1-3.0 mg/kg had among the lowest clonal expansion.

Deletions cut 6 bases from V and 8 bases from J, with 16 bases between. CDR3 length equals 13 residues. The germline gives CDR1 SNHLY, CDR2 FYNNEI. The assay was immunoSEQ multiplex PCR, and TCRdb's table has in-frame clones only and misses some. The data show about 82,000 clones, approximately 89% seen once. On this clone itself: Its target is unknown.

The origin of this receptor is an adult with an advanced solid tumor such as melanoma, head and neck, liver or kidney cancer. V gene TRBV2 combines with J gene TRBJ1-1; no definite D call. This material consisted of CD4+ or CD8+ T cells sorted from blood, taken in a trial of the OX40 agonist ivuxolimab. In DNA, the CDR3 is TGTGCCAGCAGAGAAAACAGCCGAGAAGAAGCTTTCTTT. It yields the protein CASRENSREEAFF. The full variable domain, in which reference TRBV2 and TRBJ1-1 provide the parts outside the CDR3, is EPEVTQTPSHQVTQMGQEVILRCVPISNHLYFYWYRQILGQKVEFLVSFYNNEISEKSEIFDDQFSVERPDGSNFTLKIRSTKLEDSAMYFCASRENSREEAFFGQGTRLTVV.